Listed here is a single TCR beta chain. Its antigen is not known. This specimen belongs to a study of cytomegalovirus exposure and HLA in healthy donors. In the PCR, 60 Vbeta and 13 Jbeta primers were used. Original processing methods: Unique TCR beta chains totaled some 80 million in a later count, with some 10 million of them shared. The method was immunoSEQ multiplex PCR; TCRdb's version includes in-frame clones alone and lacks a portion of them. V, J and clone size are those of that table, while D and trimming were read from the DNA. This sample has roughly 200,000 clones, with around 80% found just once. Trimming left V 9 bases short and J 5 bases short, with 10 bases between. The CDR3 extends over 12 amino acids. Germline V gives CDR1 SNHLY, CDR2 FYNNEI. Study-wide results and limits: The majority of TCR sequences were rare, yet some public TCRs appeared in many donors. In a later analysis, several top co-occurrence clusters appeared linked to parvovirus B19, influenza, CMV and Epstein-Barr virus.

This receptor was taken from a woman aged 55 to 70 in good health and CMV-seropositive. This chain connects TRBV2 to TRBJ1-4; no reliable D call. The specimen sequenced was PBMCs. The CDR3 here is CASSWENEKLFF. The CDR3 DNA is TGTGCCAGTTCCTGGGAGAATGAAAAACTGTTTTTT.